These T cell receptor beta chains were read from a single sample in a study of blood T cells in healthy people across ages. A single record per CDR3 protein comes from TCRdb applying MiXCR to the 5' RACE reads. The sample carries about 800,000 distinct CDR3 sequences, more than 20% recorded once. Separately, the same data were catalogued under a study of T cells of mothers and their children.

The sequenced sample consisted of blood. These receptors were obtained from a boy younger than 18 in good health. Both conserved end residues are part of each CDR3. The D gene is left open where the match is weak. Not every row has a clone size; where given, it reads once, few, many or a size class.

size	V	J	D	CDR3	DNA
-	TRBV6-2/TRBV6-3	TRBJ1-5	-	CASSRQAGDQPQHF	TGTGCCAGCAGTCGCCAGGCCGGGGATCAGCCCCAGCATTTT
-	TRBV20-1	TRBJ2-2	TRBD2	CSARDGDREGLAGTGELFF	TGCAGTGCTAGAGATGGGGACAGAGAAGGACTAGCGGGAACCGGGGAGCTGTTTTTT
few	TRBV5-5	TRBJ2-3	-	CASSSLWTDYQDTQYF	TGTGCCAGCAGCTCCCTCTGGACAGACTATCAAGATACGCAGTATTTT
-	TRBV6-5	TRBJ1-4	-	CASTDRRANEKLFF	TGTGCCAGCACCGACCGGCGGGCTAATGAAAAACTGTTTTTT
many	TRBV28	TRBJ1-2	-	CASSLSPAGDGRGYTF	TGTGCCAGCAGTTTATCCCCAGCGGGGGACGGCAGGGGCTACACCTTC
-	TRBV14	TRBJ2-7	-	CASSQADREDQYF	TGTGCCAGCAGCCAAGCAGACAGGGAGGATCAGTACTTC
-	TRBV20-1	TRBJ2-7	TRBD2	CSANLAAHPSYEQYF	TGCAGTGCTAATCTAGCGGCCCACCCCTCCTACGAGCAGTACTTC
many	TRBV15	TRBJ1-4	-	CATGRQVSNEKLFF	TGTGCCACCGGAAGACAGGTCTCTAATGAAAAACTGTTTTTT
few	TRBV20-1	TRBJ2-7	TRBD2	CSALYPAGGYEQYF	TGCAGTGCCCTCTACCCAGCGGGGGGGTACGAGCAGTACTTC
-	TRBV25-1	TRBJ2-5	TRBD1	CASSAGTGGLGQETQYF	TGTGCCAGCAGTGCGGGGACAGGGGGCTTGGGCCAAGAGACCCAGTACTTC
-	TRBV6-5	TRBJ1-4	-	CASSYRDHNEKLFF	TGTGCCAGCAGTTACCGGGACCATAATGAAAAACTGTTTTTT
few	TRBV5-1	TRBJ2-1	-	CASSLVLTADNEQFF	TGCGCCAGCAGCTTGGTGTTGACAGCTGACAATGAGCAGTTCTTC
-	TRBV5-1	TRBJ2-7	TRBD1	CASSVAAGTGAYEQYF	TGCGCCAGCAGCGTAGCCGCCGGGACAGGGGCCTACGAGCAGTACTTC
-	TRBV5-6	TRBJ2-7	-	CASSLLTEQYF	TGTGCCAGCAGCTTATTGACCGAGCAGTACTTC
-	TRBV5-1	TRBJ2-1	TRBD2	CASSLESGGANNEQFF	TGCGCCAGCAGCTTGGAAAGCGGGGGGGCCAACAATGAGCAGTTCTTC
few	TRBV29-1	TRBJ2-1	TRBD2	CSVAGTSGLRSYNEQFF	TGCAGCGTGGCAGGGACTAGTGGTTTAAGGTCCTACAATGAGCAGTTCTTC
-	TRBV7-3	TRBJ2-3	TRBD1	CASSLTAGGVPDTQYF	TGTGCCAGCAGCTTAACGGCAGGGGGTGTCCCAGATACGCAGTATTTT
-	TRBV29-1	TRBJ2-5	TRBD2	CSAREREGEVEQYF	TGCAGCGCCCGAGAGCGGGAGGGGGAAGTGGAGCAGTACTTC
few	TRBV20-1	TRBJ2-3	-	CSARDDYPGRADTQYF	TGCAGTGCTAGAGATGACTATCCCGGGAGAGCAGATACGCAGTATTTT
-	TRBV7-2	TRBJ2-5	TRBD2	CASSSGLAYETQYF	TGTGCCAGCAGCTCCGGACTAGCTTACGAGACCCAGTACTTC
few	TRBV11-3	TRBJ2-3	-	CASSPGTGRNTQYF	TGTGCCAGCAGCCCCGGGACGGGCAGAAATACGCAGTATTTT
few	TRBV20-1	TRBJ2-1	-	CSASSKGNEQFF	TGCAGTGCTAGTTCCAAAGGCAATGAGCAGTTCTTC
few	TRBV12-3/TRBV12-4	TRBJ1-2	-	CASSLLQQGGYTF	TGTGCCAGCAGTTTGCTCCAGCAAGGGGGCTACACCTTC
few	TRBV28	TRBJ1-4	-	CASSLWSNEKLFF	TGTGCCAGCAGTTTATGGTCTAATGAAAAACTGTTTTTT
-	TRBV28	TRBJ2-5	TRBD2	CASSLLGLGETQYF	TGTGCCAGCAGTTTACTCGGACTAGGAGAGACCCAGTACTTC
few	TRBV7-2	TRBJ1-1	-	CATGERGTLNTEAFF	TGTGCCACTGGGGAGAGGGGGACTCTGAACACTGAAGCTTTCTTT
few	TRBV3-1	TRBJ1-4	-	CASRGVFEKLFF	TGTGCCAGCAGGGGGGTTTTCGAAAAACTGTTTTTT
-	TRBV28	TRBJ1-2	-	CASSAGTPYGYTF	TGTGCCAGCAGTGCAGGGACCCCCTACGGCTACACCTTC
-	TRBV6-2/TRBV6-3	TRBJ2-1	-	CASSIQQNYNEQFF	TGTGCCAGCAGTATCCAGCAGAACTACAATGAGCAGTTCTTC
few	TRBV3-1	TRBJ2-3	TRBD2	CASSQDMGTSKEDTQYF	TGTGCCAGCAGCCAAGATATGGGGACTAGCAAGGAAGATACGCAGTATTTT
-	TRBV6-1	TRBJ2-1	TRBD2	CASRSWTSGSSYNEQFF	TGTGCCAGCAGAAGCTGGACTAGCGGGAGCTCCTACAATGAGCAGTTCTTC
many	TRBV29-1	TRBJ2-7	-	CSVVQQGGNEQYF	TGCAGCGTTGTTCAACAGGGAGGAAACGAGCAGTACTTC
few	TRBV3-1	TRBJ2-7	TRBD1	CASSTRQGAYEQYF	TGTGCCAGCAGCACGCGACAGGGGGCCTACGAGCAGTACTTC
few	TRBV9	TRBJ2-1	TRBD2	CASSAGLTLNEQFF	TGTGCCAGCAGCGCGGGACTAACCCTCAATGAGCAGTTCTTC
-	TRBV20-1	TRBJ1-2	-	CSARDQGFNYGYTF	TGCAGTGCTAGAGATCAGGGATTCAACTATGGCTACACCTTC
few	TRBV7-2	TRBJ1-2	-	CASSFSVGPGDGYTF	TGTGCCAGCAGCTTTTCCGTTGGACCGGGAGATGGCTACACCTTC
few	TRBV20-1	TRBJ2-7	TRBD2	CSASTTGLTLEAYEQYF	TGCAGTGCTTCTACCACGGGACTAACCTTGGAAGCCTACGAGCAGTACTTC